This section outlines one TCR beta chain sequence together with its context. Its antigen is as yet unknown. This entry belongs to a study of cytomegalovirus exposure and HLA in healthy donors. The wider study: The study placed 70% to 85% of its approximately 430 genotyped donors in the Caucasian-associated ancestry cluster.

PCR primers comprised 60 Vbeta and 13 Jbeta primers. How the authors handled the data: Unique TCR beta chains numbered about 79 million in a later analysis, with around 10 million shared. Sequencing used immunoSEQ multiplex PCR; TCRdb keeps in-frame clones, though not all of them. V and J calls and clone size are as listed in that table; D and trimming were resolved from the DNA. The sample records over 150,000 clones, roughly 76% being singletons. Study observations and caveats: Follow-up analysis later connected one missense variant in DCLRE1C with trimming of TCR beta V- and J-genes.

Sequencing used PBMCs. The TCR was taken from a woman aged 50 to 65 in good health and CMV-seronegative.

As DNA, the CDR3 is TGTGCCAGCAGCTTCTCGACAGGCAGCTATGGCTACACCTTC. It translates to CASSFSTGSYGYTF. The J gene is TRBJ1-2, the V gene TRBV7-2; D is perhaps TRBD1 (6 bases). Trimming cost V 3 bases and J 4 bases, with 12 bases left between them. The CDR3 sequence is 14 residues long. The germline gives CDR1 SGHTA, CDR2 FQGNSA.